The rows below give T cell receptor beta chains drawn from one sample of a study of T cell changes during pregnancy in multiple sclerosis. Sequenced by immunoSEQ multiplex PCR; TCRdb stores in-frame clones only, minus some. The data contain some 100,000 clones, almost 95% of them singletons. The specimen was peripheral blood, collected before pregnancy. These receptors all come from a female donor with multiple sclerosis, enrolled in a pregnancy study. CDR3s include the opening cysteine and the closing phenylalanine or tryptophan. The D gene is left open where the match is weak. Size is omitted from some rows. Given values are once, few, many or a class for expanded clones.

TRBV5-1	TRBJ2-2	TRBD1	.	CASSPGQGVWTGELFF	TGCGCCAGCAGCCCGGGACAGGGGGTCTGGACCGGGGAGCTGTTTTTT
TRBV18	TRBJ1-2	.	.	CASSPAWETGYGYTF	TGTGCCAGCTCACCGGCGTGGGAGACTGGTTATGGCTACACCTTC
TRBV1	TRBJ2-3	.	.	CTSSQGGTSGLSTDTQYF	TGCACCAGCAGCCAGGGCGGGACTAGCGGGCTTAGCACAGATACGCAGTATTTT
TRBV19	TRBJ1-1	.	.	CASSPQGGSNTEAFF	TGTGCCAGTAGTCCCCAGGGAGGATCGAACACTGAAGCTTTCTTT
TRBV18	TRBJ1-1	.	.	CASSARGSNTEAFF	TGTGCCAGCTCAGCTCGGGGGTCGAACACTGAAGCTTTCTTT
TRBV30	TRBJ2-7	.	.	CAWSVYTRRPYEQYF	TGTGCCTGGAGTGTTTATACTAGGCGACCCTACGAGCAGTACTTC
TRBV7-9	TRBJ2-4	.	.	CASSLAGGIKNIQYF	TGTGCCAGCAGCCTCGCAGGGGGGATCAAAAACATTCAGTACTTC
TRBV29-1	TRBJ1-5	.	.	CSVGGLSGQPQHF	TGCAGCGTCGGCGGACTGTCCGGCCAGCCCCAGCATTTT
TRBV4-1	TRBJ2-7	.	once	CASSNRGVRGYEQYF	TGCGCCAGCAGCAACCGGGGGGTCAGGGGTTACGAGCAGTACTTC
TRBV9	TRBJ2-1	TRBD2	once	CASSVELAGGPGGNEQFF	TGTGCCAGCAGCGTAGAACTAGCGGGAGGGCCTGGGGGCAATGAGCAGTTCTTC
TRBV29-1	TRBJ2-7	TRBD2	.	CSVYRLAGVYEQYF	TGCAGCGTTTATCGACTAGCGGGGGTCTACGAGCAGTACTTC
TRBV6-5	TRBJ2-1	TRBD2	.	CASSYVVAGEGHEQFF	TGTGCCAGCAGTTACGTGGTAGCGGGAGAGGGGCATGAGCAGTTCTTC
TRBV6-6	TRBJ1-2	.	.	CASSLNPGLKDGYTF	TGTGCCAGCAGCCTAAACCCGGGACTTAAGGATGGCTACACCTTC
TRBV19	TRBJ1-1	TRBD1	.	CASSPGQGRRTEAFF	TGTGCCAGTAGCCCGGGACAGGGAAGGAGAACTGAAGCTTTCTTT
TRBV7-8	TRBJ1-1	TRBD1	.	CASSPYGTGNTEAFF	TGTGCCAGCAGCCCGTATGGGACAGGGAACACTGAAGCTTTCTTT
TRBV5-1	TRBJ1-4	.	.	CASSLQGSNEKLFF	TGCGCCAGCAGCCTACAGGGATCTAATGAAAAACTGTTTTTT
TRBV11-2	TRBJ1-2	.	.	CASSLDLGALSGYTF	TGTGCCAGCAGCTTAGATCTCGGTGCTCTGAGTGGCTACACCTTC
TRBV5-1	TRBJ2-1	TRBD2	.	CASSFGTSGRGEQFF	TGCGCCAGCAGCTTTGGGACTAGCGGGAGAGGTGAGCAGTTCTTC
TRBV28	TRBJ2-7	TRBD1	.	CASEQGARYEQYF	TGTGCCAGTGAACAGGGGGCTCGCTACGAGCAGTACTTC
TRBV5-6	TRBJ2-7	.	.	CASSSGMHYEQYF	TGTGCCAGCAGTTCCGGGATGCACTACGAGCAGTACTTC
TRBV2	TRBJ1-5	TRBD1	.	CTSRGRSGAGQPQHF	TGTACCAGCAGGGGGAGGTCGGGAGCGGGTCAGCCCCAGCATTTT
TRBV25-1	TRBJ2-5	.	.	CARRGQLETQYF	TGTGCCAGGAGAGGACAGCTCGAGACCCAGTACTTC
TRBV7-9	TRBJ2-1	TRBD2	.	CASSLPGGEQFF	TGTGCCAGCAGCCTACCGGGAGGTGAGCAGTTCTTC
TRBV7-2	TRBJ1-2	.	.	CASSSATGSGYTF	TGTGCCAGCAGCTCCGCCACAGGTTCCGGCTACACCTTC
TRBV27	TRBJ1-5	TRBD1	.	CASSLQGASQPQHF	TGTGCCAGCAGTTTACAGGGGGCCAGTCAGCCCCAGCATTTT
TRBV5-1	TRBJ1-4	.	.	CASSSQGVNEKLFF	TGCGCCAGCAGCTCACAGGGAGTCAATGAAAAACTGTTTTTT